This T cell receptor (beta chain) was recovered during a study of metastatic and nonmetastatic thyroid tumors. Overall study context: Comparative analysis of repertoires was undertaken across blood and tumor or nodule tissue obtained from malignant and benign thyroid patients.

The germline V and J ends were trimmed by 5 bases and 2 bases, with 13 bases remaining between them. Per the germline V gene, CDR1 is DFQATT and CDR2 is SNEGSKA (reference sequence). The CDR3 is made up of 13 amino acids. This clone appeared many times. Authors' data handling: The study built a papillary thyroid cancer distant-metastasis classifier from CDR3 differences across clinicopathological groups. TCRdb used MiXCR to call clones anew from the PCR reads. It is TCRdb's table, rather than the study itself, that gives the V and J calls and clone size. The sample carries about 49,000 clones, 3.5% to 5% recorded once. Each patient came to thyroid surgery without any prior treatment (of any kind).

The chain links TRBV20-1 to TRBJ2-7; D unclear. Sequenced sample: blood. The sequence derives from a female donor with papillary thyroid cancer or a benign thyroid nodule (not recorded which). Some clones in this sample may be carry-over from other donors' samples. CDR3 region: CSASDQIPYEQYF. The CDR3 DNA follows: TGCAGTGCTTCCGACCAAATTCCCTACGAGCAGTACTTC.